These 25 T cell receptor beta chains originate from one sample sequenced in a study of blood T cell repertoires in COVID-19. TCRdb's copy holds only in-frame clones and misses some; the assay was immunoSEQ multiplex PCR. Among approximately 300,000 clones listed, 90% were seen once. The sample comprised peripheral blood. These receptors originate from a woman aged 30 to 39 with COVID-19, enrolled during active disease.

The chain carries TRBV6-5 and TRBJ2-1, with 7 bases fitting TRBD2. The germline CDR1 and CDR2 sequences are MNHEY and SVGAGI. This CDR3 has 14 residues. Unmatched junction bases numbered 5, after V lost 5 bases and J lost 4 bases. The CDR3: CASSRLAEYNEQFF. CDR3 bases: TGTGCCAGCAGTAGGCTAGCGGAATACAATGAGCAGTTCTTC.

This clone was recorded only once. The chain carries TRBV19 and TRBJ1-3, with D unclear. This CDR3 contains 15 residues. CDR1 is LNHDA and CDR2 is SQIVND in the germline V gene (reference sequence). Between the trimmed V and J ends, which lost 4 bases and 4 bases, there was a span of 14 bases. The CDR3 sequence: CASSNSQDPGNTIYF. DNA of the CDR3: TGTGCCAGTAGTAATTCCCAGGATCCCGGAAACACCATATATTTT.

The CDR3 DNA follows: TGTGCCAGCAGTGATCCGACAGGGAACACTGAAGCTTTCTTT. Translation: CASSDPTGNTEAFF. J is TRBJ1-1 and V is TRBV25-1; D possibly corresponds to TRBD1 (6 bases). With 3 bases removed from V and 1 base from J, the gap between germline ends came to 9 bases. Per the germline V gene, CDR1 is MGHDK and CDR2 is SYGVNS. This CDR3 has 14 amino acids.

The chain is built from TRBV19 and TRBJ1-2, with D perhaps TRBD1 (6 bases). This CDR3 comprises 12 residues. Looked up from germline, CDR1 is LNHDA and CDR2 is SQIVND (reference sequence). Trimming left V 7 bases short and J 5 bases short, with 11 bases between. The CDR3 sequence: CASTGDNYGYTF. Written as DNA, the CDR3 is TGTGCCAGTACCGGGGACAATTATGGCTACACCTTC.

The rearrangement joins TRBV7-2 to TRBJ2-7, with TRBD2 matching 9 bases. The V segment lost 2 bases and the J segment 10 bases; nucleotides outside the gene matches: 12. The CDR3 sequence is 15 residues long. Germline values: CDR1 SGHTA, CDR2 FQGNSA. The CDR3 is CASSLRSRREGRQYF. The CDR3 DNA reads as TGTGCCAGCAGCTTAAGGTCTAGGCGGGAGGGCCGCCAGTACTTC.

This rearrangement joins TRBV5-1 to TRBJ2-2; the match to TRBD1 covers 7 bases. Per the germline V gene, CDR1 is SGHRS and CDR2 is YFSETQ. This CDR3 has 14 amino acids. The trim removed 9 bases at V and 4 bases at J, leaving 9 bases unmatched. CDR3 protein: CATRTTGTTGELFF. In DNA, the CDR3 is TGCGCCACTAGAACGACAGGGACCACCGGGGAGCTGTTTTTT.

This clone was recorded once. V gene TRBV3-1 (or the pseudogene TRBV3-2) combines with J gene TRBJ2-3; D gene unclear. CDR1 is LGHDT, CDR2 YNNKEL, per germline (reference sequence). V was pared by 4 bases and J by 5 bases, with 10 bases between. The CDR3 spans 13 residues. This CDR3 is CASSLLVKDTQYF. DNA of the CDR3: TGTGCCAGCAGCCTCCTAGTTAAAGATACGCAGTATTTT.

The chain recombines TRBV7-8 with TRBJ2-7, with a possible D match to TRBD2 (5 bases). This CDR3 comprises 13 residues. From germline, CDR1 is SGHVS and CDR2 FQNEAQ. V dropped 8 bases and J dropped 5 bases, with 16 bases sitting between them. The CDR3 coding sequence is TGTGCCAGCTCTCGAGGGCCTCGGCACGAGCAGTACTTC. Amino acids: CASSRGPRHEQYF.

This clone appeared a few times. The chain is built from TRBV7-2 and TRBJ2-7; the D gene is possibly TRBD2 (6 bases). CDR1 and CDR2 from the germline V gene are SGHTA and FQGNSA. V lost 4 bases and J lost 4, with 11 bases in between. The length of the CDR3 is 13 residues. The CDR3 coding sequence is TGTGCCAGCAGCTCCCCGGGGAGGTACGAGCAGTACTTC. Translation: CASSSPGRYEQYF.

J is TRBJ2-4 and V is TRBV7-3, with D perhaps matching TRBD1 (5 bases). Germline V gene data show CDR1 as SGHTA and CDR2 as FQGTGA. V lost 4 bases and J lost 7, with 17 bases in between. The CDR3 runs 15 residues. Here the CDR3 reads CASSSAGRKGNIQYF. CDR3 in DNA: TGTGCCAGCAGCTCCGCCGGCCGAAAGGGGAACATTCAGTACTTC.

The chain joins TRBV6-2 or TRBV6-3 to TRBJ2-1; 10 positions agree with TRBD2. This CDR3 comprises 19 residues. J was trimmed by 8 bases and V by 5 bases; bases with no gene match: 21. CDR1 and CDR2 (germline): MNHEY, SVGEGT. The CDR3 coding sequence is TGTGCCAGCAGTCAGCCGCGTCCGGCTAGCGGGGGCCCTCGCGATGAGCAGTTCTTC. It translates to CASSQPRPASGGPRDEQFF.

This clone was counted a few times. V usage is TRBV5-8 and J usage is TRBJ2-7; D may be TRBD1 (5 bases). V dropped 0 bases and J dropped 3 bases, with 13 bases sitting between them. Germline assignment: CDR1 SGHTS and CDR2 YDEGEE. The CDR3 extends over 15 amino acids. This CDR3 reads CASSLVTVGLYEQYF. For the CDR3, the DNA is TGTGCCAGCAGCTTGGTGACAGTAGGGCTCTACGAGCAGTACTTC.

This clone was seen a single time. The genes are TRBV29-1 and TRBJ2-1; D is possibly TRBD2 (5 bases). CDR1 and CDR2 from the germline V gene are SQVTM and ANQGSEA. V lost 5 bases and J 5 bases, leaving 10 bases between the germline ends. The CDR3 covers 12 residues. This CDR3 reads CSVPRLNNEQFF. CDR3 DNA sequence: TGCAGCGTTCCGAGACTAAACAATGAGCAGTTCTTC.

CDR3 DNA sequence: TGCGCCAGCAGCCAAGTTCCAGGGTATGGCTACACCTTC. It is translated as CASSQVPGYGYTF. The J gene is TRBJ1-2, the V gene TRBV4-1; TRBD1 is a possible D gene (5 bases). The CDR3 covers 13 residues. V dropped 1 base and J dropped 5 bases, with 8 bases sitting between them. CDR1 MGHRA and CDR2 YSYEKL come from the germline V gene.

The chain uses TRBV2 and TRBJ2-7, with TRBD1 matching 8 bases. Per the germline V gene, CDR1 is SNHLY and CDR2 is FYNNEI. Losses at the gene ends were 1 base for V and 5 bases for J; bases not matched to a gene: 1. The CDR3 has 13 residues. The CDR3 DNA sequence: TGTGCCAGCAGTGAAGTCAGGGGGCACGAGCAGTACTTC. Translated: CASSEVRGHEQYF.

The chain recombines TRBV12-5 with TRBJ2-1; 9 nucleotides agree with TRBD2. With 2 bases clipped from V and 12 bases from J, the junction kept 5 bases outside the gene matches. Germline CDR1 and CDR2: LGHNT and FRNRAP. The CDR3 has 13 amino acids. The DNA of the CDR3 is TGTGCTAGTGGTTTGAATAGCGGGAGCGGGCAGTTCTTC. Protein: CASGLNSGSGQFF.

The CDR3 reads CAWSVRWNSGTEQYF. Here the CDR3 DNA reads TGTGCCTGGAGTGTAAGGTGGAATAGCGGGACCGAGCAGTACTTC. The chain combines TRBV30 with TRBJ2-7; 8 bases map to TRBD2. This CDR3 is built from 15 residues. Germline CDR1 is GTSNPN and CDR2 is SVGIG (reference sequence). Germline trimming cut 0 bases from V and 6 bases from J; bases unmatched to any gene: 10.

This chain joins TRBV6-1 and TRBJ2-3; possible D gene TRBD2, 6 bases. CDR3 length: 14 residues. Germline loops: CDR1 MNHNS, CDR2 SASEGT. Trimming removed 2 bases at V and 4 bases at J, with 10 bases between. CDR3 protein: CASSERLASDTQYF. The CDR3 nucleotides read TGTGCCAGCAGTGAAAGGCTAGCGTCAGATACGCAGTATTTT.

This sequence joins TRBV28 and TRBJ1-2, with D possibly matching TRBD1 (5 bases). CDR3 length: 13 residues. Germline lookup yields CDR1 MDHEN and CDR2 SYDVKM. V shed 6 bases and J shed 4 bases, with 12 bases lying between them. CDR3 DNA sequence: TGTGCCAGCAGCCACTCCCAGGGCTATGGCTACACCTTC. It codes for CASSHSQGYGYTF.

V usage is TRBV7-6 and J usage is TRBJ2-1, with 9 bases identical to TRBD2. Germline-derived CDR1 and CDR2 are SGHVS and FNYEAQ. CDR3 size: 16 residues. Germline trimming cut 5 bases from V and 0 bases from J; bases unmatched to any gene: 5. CDR3 sequence (DNA): TGTGCCAGCAGCGCCCTAGCGGGAAGCTCCTACAATGAGCAGTTCTTC. Its translation is CASSALAGSSYNEQFF.

Comment on this clone: It is likely a read error: a sequence one base away is far more abundant. This sequence joins TRBV5-4 and TRBJ2-7; TRBD2 matches 10 bases. The V gene end was trimmed by 4 bases and the J gene end by 5 bases; junction bases not matched to a gene: 3. Germline loops: CDR1 SGHNT, CDR2 YYREEE (reference sequence). The CDR3 totals 13 residues. CDR3 protein: CASSQREGNEQYF. The CDR3 DNA sequence: TGTGCCAGCAGCCAGCGGGAGGGCAACGAGCAGTACTTC.

This clone was detected once. V is TRBV5-8 and J is TRBJ1-4; D is perhaps TRBD1 (6 bases). CDR3 length: 14 residues. Germline CDR1 SGHTS, CDR2 YDEGEE. Trimming removed 4 bases from V and 8 bases from J, with 15 bases in between. The CDR3 DNA reads as TGTGCCAGCAGCCGAGGGACATTTGGGGAAAAACTGTTTTTT. Translation gives CASSRGTFGEKLFF.

This clone was detected once. The chain employs TRBV3-1 (or the pseudogene TRBV3-2) and TRBJ1-6, with 11 bases lining up with TRBD1. Germline lookup yields CDR1 LGHDT and CDR2 YNNKEL (reference sequence). The junction had 10 bases not matched to a gene; V was cut back by 6 bases and J by 9 bases. The CDR3 covers 16 residues. CDR3 region: CASSQDRGRVISPLHF. The CDR3 nucleotides read TGTGCCAGCAGTCAGGACAGGGGGCGCGTGATTTCACCCCTCCACTTT.

This clone was found once. The V gene is TRBV6-2 or TRBV6-3, the J gene TRBJ2-7; possible D gene TRBD2, 6 bases. Per germline, CDR1 MNHEY and CDR2 SVGEGT. This CDR3 spans 13 amino acids. V lost 2 bases to trimming and J lost 3 bases, with 8 bases between them. CDR3 amino acids: CASSYLASYEQYF. CDR3 DNA sequence: TGTGCCAGCAGTTACCTAGCGAGCTACGAGCAGTACTTC.

Notes on this clone: Other nucleotide sequences from this sample produce the same CDR3. The chain recombines TRBV5-1 with TRBJ2-5; 7 positions match TRBD2. The V gene end was trimmed by 0 bases and the J gene end by 4 bases; junction bases not matched to a gene: 0. Germline values: CDR1 SGHRS, CDR2 YFSETQ. The CDR3 is 13 residues long. The CDR3 loop is CASSLGGGETQYF. The DNA of the CDR3 is TGCGCCAGCAGCTTGGGCGGGGGAGAGACCCAGTACTTC.